A selection of T cell receptor beta chains follows, all from one sample in a study of T cell responses to AZD1222 COVID-19 vaccine. TCRdb's table, derived via immunoSEQ multiplex PCR, lists solely in-frame clones and lacks some. This table holds about 82,000 clones, 92% found once. Sequencing used peripheral blood, obtained 28 days after the second AZD1222 dose. These receptor sequences come from an adult who received the AZD1222 COVID-19 vaccine. Each CDR3 is given with its conserved first and last residue. D genes are given only for firm matches. The listing skips clone size in some rows; elsewhere it reads once, few, many or a size class.

v_gene,abundance,d_gene,j_gene,CDR3aa,CDR3nt
TRBV6-5,.,TRBD1,TRBJ2-7,CASRDRELPEQYF,TGTGCCAGCCGGGACAGGGAACTCCCCGAGCAGTACTTC
TRBV11-1,.,.,TRBJ2-1,CASSLGGDEQFF,TGTGCCAGCTCTCTAGGTGGGGATGAGCAGTTCTTC
TRBV15,once,.,TRBJ1-3,CATSRAGLGSGNTIYF,TGTGCCACCAGCAGAGCGGGGTTGGGCTCTGGAAACACCATATATTTT
TRBV10-3,.,TRBD2,TRBJ2-4,CAISEGEGLANIQYF,TGTGCCATCAGTGAAGGGGAGGGGCTAGCGAACATTCAGTACTTC
TRBV29-1,.,TRBD2,TRBJ2-3,CSVVGLAGVDTQYF,TGCAGCGTTGTAGGACTAGCGGGGGTGGATACGCAGTATTTT
TRBV19,.,.,TRBJ1-1,CASSVGTPNTEAFF,TGTGCCAGTAGTGTCGGGACACCCAACACTGAAGCTTTCTTT
TRBV28,.,TRBD1,TRBJ1-5,CASSRRQGQNQPQHF,TGTGCCAGCAGCCGTAGACAGGGTCAGAATCAGCCCCAGCATTTT
TRBV6-6,.,TRBD1,TRBJ2-2,CASCGQGASGELFF,TGTGCCAGCTGCGGGCAGGGGGCTAGCGGGGAGCTGTTTTTT
TRBV28,.,TRBD1,TRBJ1-1,CASSPPTTGSTFF,TGTGCCAGCAGTCCACCAACGACAGGGAGTACTTTCTTT
TRBV10-3,.,.,TRBJ1-2,CAISEDRQYGYTF,TGTGCCATCAGTGAAGATCGACAGTATGGCTACACCTTC
TRBV6-5,.,.,TRBJ1-1,CASTRGTEAFF,TGTGCCAGCACCCGAGGGACTGAAGCTTTCTTT
TRBV19,few,.,TRBJ2-5,CASSINTQGRETQYF,TGTGCCAGTAGTATAAACACCCAGGGTCGCGAGACCCAGTACTTC
TRBV23-1,.,TRBD1,TRBJ2-4,CASSQSRGRDRGQKNIQYF,TGCGCCAGCAGTCAATCGAGGGGCCGGGACAGGGGGCAGAAAAACATTCAGTACTTC
TRBV27,.,TRBD1,TRBJ2-7,CASTNTGTGSGEQYF,TGTGCCAGCACTAACACCGGGACAGGGAGCGGCGAGCAGTACTTC
TRBV24-1,.,TRBD1,TRBJ1-2,CATILTGANYGYTF,TGTGCCACCATTCTGACAGGGGCTAACTATGGCTACACCTTC
TRBV7-3,.,.,TRBJ2-5,CASSAAGRQETQYF,TGTGCCAGCAGCGCCGCCGGACGTCAAGAGACCCAGTACTTC
TRBV11-3,.,.,TRBJ2-3,CASSPGAATDTQYF,TGTGCCAGCAGCCCCGGGGCGGCCACAGATACGCAGTATTTT
TRBV6-1,few,.,TRBJ1-5,CASSELGRDQPQHF,TGTGCCAGCAGTGAACTGGGTAGGGATCAGCCCCAGCATTTT
TRBV5-6,.,TRBD1,TRBJ2-3,CASSSPRGRLQTDTQYF,TGTGCCAGCAGCTCCCCCAGGGGGCGGCTTCAAACAGATACGCAGTATTTT
TRBV9,.,.,TRBJ1-2,CASSRGGYTF,TGTGCCAGCAGTAGGGGTGGCTACACCTTC
TRBV5-4,.,.,TRBJ1-3,CASSPLGGAGNTIYF,TGTGCCAGCAGCCCTCTCGGGGGAGCTGGAAACACCATATATTTT
TRBV28,.,TRBD1,TRBJ1-4,CASSTGGQGDEKLFF,TGTGCCAGCAGTACCGGGGGACAGGGCGACGAAAAACTGTTTTTT
TRBV27,.,TRBD1,TRBJ1-1,CASSPRDRVITEAFF,TGTGCCAGCAGTCCCCGGGACAGGGTGATCACTGAAGCTTTCTTT
TRBV21-1,.,.,TRBJ1-5,CASSKAGGQGDQPQHF,TGTGCCAGCAGCAAAGCCGGAGGACAGGGCGATCAGCCCCAGCATTTT
TRBV5-6,.,TRBD2,TRBJ2-3,CASSLRAGGRTDTQYF,TGTGCCAGCAGCTTAAGGGCGGGGGGACGCACAGATACGCAGTATTTT
TRBV7-3,.,.,TRBJ2-2,CASSLQAGQNTGELFF,TGTGCCAGCAGCTTACAAGCCGGACAGAACACCGGGGAGCTGTTTTTT
TRBV10-2,.,.,TRBJ2-7,CASSESGEYEQYF,TGCGCCAGCAGTGAGTCTGGAGAGTACGAGCAGTACTTC
TRBV18,.,.,TRBJ2-5,CASSPLGPPKTQETQYF,TGTGCCAGCTCACCGCTCGGTCCCCCCAAAACCCAAGAGACCCAGTACTTC
TRBV9,.,.,TRBJ2-6,CASSPSVLSSGANVLTF,TGTGCCAGCAGCCCCTCTGTACTCTCCTCTGGGGCCAACGTCCTGACTTTC
TRBV3-1/TRBV3-2,.,TRBD1,TRBJ1-5,CASSQGGRGPNQPQHF,TGTGCCAGCAGCCAAGGGGGCAGGGGGCCCAATCAGCCCCAGCATTTT
TRBV5-5,.,.,TRBJ1-1,CASSFQGRRNTEAFF,TGTGCCAGCAGCTTCCAGGGGAGAAGGAACACTGAAGCTTTCTTT
TRBV2,.,.,TRBJ1-2,CASSEWGRDGYTF,TGTGCCAGCAGTGAGTGGGGCAGAGATGGCTACACCTTC
TRBV29-1,.,.,TRBJ1-4,CSVEENEKLFF,TGCAGCGTTGAAGAAAATGAAAAACTGTTTTTT
TRBV7-9,.,TRBD2,TRBJ2-1,CASRLSGGVDEQFF,TGTGCCAGCAGACTCAGCGGGGGTGTCGATGAGCAGTTCTTC
TRBV9,.,.,TRBJ1-1,CASSPPGLNTEAFF,TGTGCCAGCAGCCCACCGGGGCTGAACACTGAAGCTTTCTTT
TRBV25-1,.,.,TRBJ1-2,CASSEPSGYGYTF,TGTGCCAGCAGTGAACCTTCGGGGTATGGCTACACCTTC
TRBV9,.,.,TRBJ1-3,CASSVVHSGNTIYF,TGTGCCAGCAGCGTCGTTCACTCTGGAAACACCATATATTTT
TRBV9,.,.,TRBJ1-2,CASAESSRTGIGGYTF,TGTGCCAGCGCCGAGAGCTCCCGGACGGGAATCGGTGGCTACACCTTC
TRBV6-5,.,.,TRBJ2-5,CASTGARPKETQYF,TGTGCCAGCACCGGGGCCAGGCCAAAAGAGACCCAGTACTTC
TRBV7-8,.,TRBD1,TRBJ1-3,CASSQPGQGNTIYF,TGTGCCAGCAGCCAACCGGGACAGGGAAACACCATATATTTT
TRBV18,.,.,TRBJ2-1,CASSPPGNEQFF,TGTGCCAGCTCACCACCTGGTAATGAGCAGTTCTTC
TRBV5-6,.,.,TRBJ2-7,CASSSRHYEQYF,TGTGCCAGCAGCTCAAGACACTACGAGCAGTACTTC